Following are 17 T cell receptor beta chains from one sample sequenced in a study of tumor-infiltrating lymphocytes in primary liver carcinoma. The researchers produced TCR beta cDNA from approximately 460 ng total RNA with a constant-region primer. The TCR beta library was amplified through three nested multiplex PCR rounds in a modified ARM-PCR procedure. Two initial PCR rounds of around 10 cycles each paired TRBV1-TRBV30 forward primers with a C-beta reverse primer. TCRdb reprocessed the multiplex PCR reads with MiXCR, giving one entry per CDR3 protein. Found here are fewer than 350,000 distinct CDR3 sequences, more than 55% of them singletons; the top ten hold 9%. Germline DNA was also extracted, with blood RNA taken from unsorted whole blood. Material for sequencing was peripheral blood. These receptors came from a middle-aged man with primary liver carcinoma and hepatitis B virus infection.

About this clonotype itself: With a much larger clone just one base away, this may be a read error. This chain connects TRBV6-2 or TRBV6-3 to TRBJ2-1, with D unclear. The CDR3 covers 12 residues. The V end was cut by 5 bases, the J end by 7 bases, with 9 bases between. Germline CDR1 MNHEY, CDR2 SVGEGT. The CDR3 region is CASSRFMNEQFF. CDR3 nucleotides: TGTGCCAGCAGTCGCTTTATGAATGAGCAGTTCTTC.

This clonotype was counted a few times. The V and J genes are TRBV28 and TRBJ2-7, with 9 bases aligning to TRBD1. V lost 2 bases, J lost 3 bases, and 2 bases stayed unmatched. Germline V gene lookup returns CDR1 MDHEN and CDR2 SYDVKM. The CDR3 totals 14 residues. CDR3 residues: CASSLTGGIYEQYF. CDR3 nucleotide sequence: TGTGCCAGCAGTTTAACAGGGGGCATCTACGAGCAGTACTTC.

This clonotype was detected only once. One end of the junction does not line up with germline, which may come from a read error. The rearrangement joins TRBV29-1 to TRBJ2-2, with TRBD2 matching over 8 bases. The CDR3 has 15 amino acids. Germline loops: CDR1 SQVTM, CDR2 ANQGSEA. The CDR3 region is CSVGVSGGSTGEQFF. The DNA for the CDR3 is TGCAGCGTTGGAGTTTCGGGGGGGAGCACCGGGGAGCAGTTTTTT.

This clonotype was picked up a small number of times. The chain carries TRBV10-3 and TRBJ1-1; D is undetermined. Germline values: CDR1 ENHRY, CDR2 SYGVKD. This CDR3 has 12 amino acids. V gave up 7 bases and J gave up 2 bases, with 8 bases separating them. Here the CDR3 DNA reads TGTGCCATCAAGGGCCCAAACACTGAAGCTTTCTTT. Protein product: CAIKGPNTEAFF.

The chain's CDR3 is CASSLERINTGELFF. DNA of the CDR3: TGTGCCAGCAGCTTGGAAAGGATTAACACCGGGGAGCTGTTTTTT. The genes are TRBV5-4 and TRBJ2-2; D call uncertain. Germline V gene sequence: CDR1 SGHNT, CDR2 YYREEE (reference sequence). V lost 0 bases, J lost 2 bases, and 8 bases lay in between. The CDR3 runs to 15 residues.

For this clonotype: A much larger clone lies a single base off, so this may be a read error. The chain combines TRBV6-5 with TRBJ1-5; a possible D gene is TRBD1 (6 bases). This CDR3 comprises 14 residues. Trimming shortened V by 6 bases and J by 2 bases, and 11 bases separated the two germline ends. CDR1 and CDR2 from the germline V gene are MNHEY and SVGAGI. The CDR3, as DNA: TGTGCCAGCAGGCCCGCAGGGGGCAATCAGCCCCAGCATTTT. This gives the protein CASRPAGGNQPQHF.

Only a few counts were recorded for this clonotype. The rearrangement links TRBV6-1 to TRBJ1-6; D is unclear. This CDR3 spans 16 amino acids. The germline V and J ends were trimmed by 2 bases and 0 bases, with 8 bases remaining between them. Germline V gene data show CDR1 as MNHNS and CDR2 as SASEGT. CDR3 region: CASSERQDSYNSPLHF. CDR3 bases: TGTGCCAGCAGTGAAAGGCAGGACTCCTATAATTCACCCCTCCACTTT.

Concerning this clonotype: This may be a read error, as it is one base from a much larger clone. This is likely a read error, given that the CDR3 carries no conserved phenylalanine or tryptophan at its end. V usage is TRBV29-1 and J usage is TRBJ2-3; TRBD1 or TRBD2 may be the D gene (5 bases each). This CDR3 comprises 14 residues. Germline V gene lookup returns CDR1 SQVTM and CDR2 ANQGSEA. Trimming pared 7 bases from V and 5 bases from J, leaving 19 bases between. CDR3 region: CSAGPPEWGDTQYL. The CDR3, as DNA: TGCAGCGCGGGACCGCCGGAATGGGGAGATACGCAGTATCTT.

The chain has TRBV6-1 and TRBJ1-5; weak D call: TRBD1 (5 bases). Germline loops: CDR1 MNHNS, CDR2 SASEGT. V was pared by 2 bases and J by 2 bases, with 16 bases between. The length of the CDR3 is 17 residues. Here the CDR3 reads CASSEMGGGWGNQPQHF. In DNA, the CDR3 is TGTGCCAGCAGTGAAATGGGGGGTGGTTGGGGCAATCAGCCCCAGCATTTT.

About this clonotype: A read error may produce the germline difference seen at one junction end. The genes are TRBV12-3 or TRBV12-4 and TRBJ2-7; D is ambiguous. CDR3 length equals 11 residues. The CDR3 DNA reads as TGTGCCAGCAGTGGCAATTACGAGCAGTGTTTC. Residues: CASSGNYEQCF.

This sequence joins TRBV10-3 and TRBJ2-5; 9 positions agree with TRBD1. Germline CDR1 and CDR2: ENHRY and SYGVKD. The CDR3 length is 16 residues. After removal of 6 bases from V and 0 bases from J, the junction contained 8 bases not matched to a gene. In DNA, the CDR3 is TGTGCCATCAGCGTCATTGGACAGGGGAACCAAGAGACCCAGTACTTC. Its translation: CAISVIGQGNQETQYF.

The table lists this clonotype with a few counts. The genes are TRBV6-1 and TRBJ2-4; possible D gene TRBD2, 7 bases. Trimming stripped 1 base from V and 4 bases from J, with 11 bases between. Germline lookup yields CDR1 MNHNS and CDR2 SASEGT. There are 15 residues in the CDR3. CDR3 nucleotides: TGTGCCAGCAGTGAAGGAGGGGGGGGGAAAAACATTCAGTACTTC. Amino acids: CASSEGGGGKNIQYF.

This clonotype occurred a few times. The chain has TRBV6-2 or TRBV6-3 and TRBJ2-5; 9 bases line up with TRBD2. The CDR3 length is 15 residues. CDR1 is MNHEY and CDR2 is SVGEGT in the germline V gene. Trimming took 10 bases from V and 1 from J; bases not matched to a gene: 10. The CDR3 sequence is CATRGGGHIQETQYF. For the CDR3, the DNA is TGTGCCACCCGCGGGGGGGGCCACATCCAAGAGACCCAGTACTTC.

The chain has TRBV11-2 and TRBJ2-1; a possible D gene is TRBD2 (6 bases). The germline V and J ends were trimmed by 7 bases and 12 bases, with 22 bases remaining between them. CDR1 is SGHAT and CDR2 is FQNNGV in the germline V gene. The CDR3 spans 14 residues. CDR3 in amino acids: CASNLGGWFSGQFF. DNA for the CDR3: TGTGCCAGCAACTTGGGGGGATGGTTTAGTGGGCAGTTCTTC.

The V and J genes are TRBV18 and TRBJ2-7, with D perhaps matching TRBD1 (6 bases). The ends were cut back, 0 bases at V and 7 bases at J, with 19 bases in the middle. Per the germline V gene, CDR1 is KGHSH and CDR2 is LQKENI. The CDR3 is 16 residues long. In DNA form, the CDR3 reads TGTGCCAGCTCACCACCCGGAGTCAGGGGCGATAGGGAGCAGTACTTC. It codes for CASSPPGVRGDREQYF. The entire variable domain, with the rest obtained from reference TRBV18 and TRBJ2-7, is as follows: NAGVMQNPRHLVRRRGQEARLRCSPMKGHSHVYWYRQLPEEGLKFMVYLQKENIIDESGMPKERFSAEFPKEGPSILRIQQVVRGDSAAYFCASSPPGVRGDREQYFGPGTRLTVT.

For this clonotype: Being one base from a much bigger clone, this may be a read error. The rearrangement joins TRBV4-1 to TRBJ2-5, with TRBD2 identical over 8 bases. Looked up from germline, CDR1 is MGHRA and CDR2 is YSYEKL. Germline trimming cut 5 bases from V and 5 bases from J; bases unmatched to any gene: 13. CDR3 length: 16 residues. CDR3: CASSYATGRARETQYF. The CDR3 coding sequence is TGCGCCAGCAGCTATGCAACCGGGAGGGCCCGTGAGACCCAGTACTTC.

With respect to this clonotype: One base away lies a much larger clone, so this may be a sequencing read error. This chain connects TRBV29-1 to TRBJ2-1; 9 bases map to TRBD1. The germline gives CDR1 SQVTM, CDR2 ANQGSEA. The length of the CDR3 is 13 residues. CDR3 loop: CSVEGQGYNGQFF. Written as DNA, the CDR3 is TGCAGCGTTGAGGGACAGGGCTACAATGGGCAGTTCTTC.